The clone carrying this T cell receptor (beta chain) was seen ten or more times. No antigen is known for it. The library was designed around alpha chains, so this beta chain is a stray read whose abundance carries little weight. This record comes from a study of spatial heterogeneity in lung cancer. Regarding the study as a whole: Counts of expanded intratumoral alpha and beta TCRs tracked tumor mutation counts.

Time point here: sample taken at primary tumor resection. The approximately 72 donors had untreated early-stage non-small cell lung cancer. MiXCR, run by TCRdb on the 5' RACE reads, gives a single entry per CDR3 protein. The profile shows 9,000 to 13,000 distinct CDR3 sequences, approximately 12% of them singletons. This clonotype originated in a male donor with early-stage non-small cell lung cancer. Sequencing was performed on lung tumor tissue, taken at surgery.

CDR3 in DNA: TGCGCCAGCAGCACAGGACAACCCGGGAACACTGAAGCTTTCTTT. It translates to CASSTGQPGNTEAFF. This rearrangement joins TRBV5-1 to TRBJ1-1, with D possibly matching TRBD1 (5 bases). The CDR3 extends over 15 amino acids. Trimming removed 4 bases from V and 1 base from J, with 14 bases in between. Germline V gives CDR1 SGHRS, CDR2 YFSETQ.